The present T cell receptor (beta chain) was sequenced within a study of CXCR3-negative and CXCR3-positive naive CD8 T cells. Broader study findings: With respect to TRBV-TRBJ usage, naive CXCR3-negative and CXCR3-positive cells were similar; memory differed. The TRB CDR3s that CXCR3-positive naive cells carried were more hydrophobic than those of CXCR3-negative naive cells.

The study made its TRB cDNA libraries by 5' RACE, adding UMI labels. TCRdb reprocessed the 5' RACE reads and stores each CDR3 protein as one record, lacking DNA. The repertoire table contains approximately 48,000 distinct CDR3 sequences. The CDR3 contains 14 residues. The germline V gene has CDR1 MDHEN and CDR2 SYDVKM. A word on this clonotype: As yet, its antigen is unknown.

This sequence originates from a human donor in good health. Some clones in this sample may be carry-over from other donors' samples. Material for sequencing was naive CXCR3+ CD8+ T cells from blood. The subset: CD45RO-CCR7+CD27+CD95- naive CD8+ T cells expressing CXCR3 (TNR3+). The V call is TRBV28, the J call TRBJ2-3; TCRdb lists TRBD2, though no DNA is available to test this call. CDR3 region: CASNRLAGVDTQYF.